A selection of T cell receptor beta chains follows, all from one sample in a study of cytomegalovirus exposure and HLA in healthy donors. Measured with immunoSEQ multiplex PCR; TCRdb has only the in-frame clones, and not every one. Of over 150,000 clones in the sample, around 80% are singletons; the top ten hold around 6.7%. The sequencing sample was made of PBMCs. Receptors were obtained from a woman aged 25-40 years in good health and CMV-seropositive. The CDR3 runs from the conserved cysteine through the conserved F or W. Fields, in order: J gene, V gene, CDR3 protein.

J gene: TRBJ1-1; V gene: TRBV6-1; CDR3 protein: CASSEARRSTEAFF
J gene: TRBJ2-1; V gene: TRBV5-4; CDR3 protein: CASSLGGGTDNEQFF
J gene: TRBJ2-5; V gene: TRBV7-2; CDR3 protein: CASSLVGSPETQYF
J gene: TRBJ1-2; V gene: TRBV5-6; CDR3 protein: CASSLFSTNYGYTF
J gene: TRBJ2-5; V gene: TRBV6-1; CDR3 protein: CASRIGTALQETQYF
J gene: TRBJ2-1; V gene: TRBV5-4; CDR3 protein: CASVAGGETPYNEQFF
J gene: TRBJ2-1; V gene: TRBV2; CDR3 protein: CAWRAIYNEQFF
J gene: TRBJ1-3; V gene: TRBV4-1; CDR3 protein: CASSQEGTGGIGNTIYF
J gene: TRBJ1-2; V gene: TRBV7-2; CDR3 protein: CASSLVRQLGYTF
J gene: TRBJ2-1; V gene: TRBV5-1; CDR3 protein: CASSLWAGGQVEQFF
J gene: TRBJ1-6; V gene: TRBV4-1; CDR3 protein: CASSQDFTQGNSPLHF
J gene: TRBJ2-1; V gene: TRBV9; CDR3 protein: CASSPGVEQFF
J gene: TRBJ1-2; V gene: TRBV4-3; CDR3 protein: CASSERDNYGYTF
J gene: TRBJ2-7; V gene: TRBV4-3; CDR3 protein: CASSPGAASYEQYF
J gene: TRBJ1-5; V gene: TRBV5-1; CDR3 protein: CASSPGGGVRPQHF
J gene: TRBJ1-2; V gene: TRBV11-2; CDR3 protein: CASSPAVQPNYGYTF
J gene: TRBJ2-5; V gene: TRBV5-1; CDR3 protein: CASSLRSGGAETQYF
J gene: TRBJ1-2; V gene: TRBV6-6; CDR3 protein: CASTPRGGENYGYTF
J gene: TRBJ2-7; V gene: TRBV5-8; CDR3 protein: CASSSGVIPWDEQYF
J gene: TRBJ1-1; V gene: TRBV4-1; CDR3 protein: CASSLTGNTEAFF
J gene: TRBJ2-5; V gene: TRBV9; CDR3 protein: CASSVTGLAGETQYF
J gene: TRBJ1-1; V gene: TRBV7-3; CDR3 protein: CASSPRTGENTEAFF
J gene: TRBJ2-2; V gene: TRBV6-1; CDR3 protein: CASGPGLAPGELFF
J gene: TRBJ1-6; V gene: TRBV5-1; CDR3 protein: CASSLSTGVNSPLHF
J gene: TRBJ1-2; V gene: TRBV19; CDR3 protein: CASSIGFRGYGYTF
J gene: TRBJ2-5; V gene: TRBV5-4; CDR3 protein: CASSLNRGRETQYF
J gene: TRBJ1-5; V gene: TRBV28; CDR3 protein: CASSLGGGNQPQHF
J gene: TRBJ1-1; V gene: TRBV7-2; CDR3 protein: CASSPLRVFLNTEAFF
J gene: TRBJ1-2; V gene: TRBV7-8; CDR3 protein: CASSPDRERGYTF
J gene: TRBJ1-2; V gene: TRBV27; CDR3 protein: CASSLVPEVGGYTF
J gene: TRBJ1-2; V gene: TRBV7-9; CDR3 protein: CASTLMKTGANGYTF